The rows below give T cell receptor beta chains drawn from one sample of a study of CD8+CD57+ T cells in acquired aplastic anemia. TCRdb called the reads again in MiXCR, with one record for every CDR3 protein. The sample lists 250,000 to 300,000 distinct CDR3 sequences; roughly 53% were seen once. Sequenced input: sorted CD4+, CD8+, or CD8+CD57+ T cells (not recorded which) from PBMCs. The receptors here all came from a human donor with aplastic anemia. Both conserved end residues are part of each CDR3. D genes are given only for firm matches. Clone size is shown for a subset of rows, as once, few, many or a class of expanded clone.

clone_size d_call j_call v_call cdr3_nt cdr3_aa
- - TRBJ2-1 TRBV27 TGTGCCAGCAGTTTATCCCGACTAGTTTGGAATGAGCAGTTCTTC CASSLSRLVWNEQFF
- - TRBJ2-3 TRBV7-9 TGTGCCAGCAGCCCTTCGACTGGTAGCACAGATACGCAGTATTTT CASSPSTGSTDTQYF
many - TRBJ1-1 TRBV10-3 TGTGCCATCAGCCAACCTGGCACTGAAGCTTTCTTT CAISQPGTEAFF
- - TRBJ1-2 TRBV20-1 TGCAGTGCTGTCGGGACTAGCGCCTATGGCTGCACCTTC CSAVGTSAYGCTF
many - TRBJ1-1 TRBV20-1 TGCAGAGCAGTGGCCTCGAACACTGAAGCTTTCTTT CRAVASNTEAFF
few TRBD1 TRBJ1-2 TRBV7-2 TGTGCCAGCAGCTTCGACAGGGTTCCTCGTGGCTACACCTTC CASSFDRVPRGYTF
many - TRBJ1-2 TRBV25-1 TGTGCCAGCAGTGGGGCCGGATTTTTCGGCTACACCTTC CASSGAGFFGYTF
many TRBD2 TRBJ2-1 TRBV9 TGTGCCAGCAGCGTAGAACCGGGACTACCCTACAATGAGCAGTTCTTC CASSVEPGLPYNEQFF
- TRBD1 TRBJ2-2 TRBV6-2/TRBV6-3 TGTGCCAGCAGTTCCGGACAGGGCGTGCTGTTTTTT CASSSGQGVLFF
- - TRBJ2-3 TRBV10-3 TGTGCCAGCAGTACTAGAGAAAGGGATTCGCAGTATTTT CASSTRERDSQYF
- - TRBJ2-7 TRBV20-1 TGCAGTGCTAGTTGGGGGGTCTACGAGCAGTACTTC CSASWGVYEQYF
many TRBD2 TRBJ2-2 TRBV29-1 TGCAGCGTGCGGACTAGCGGGAGTATAGCCGGGGAGCTGTTTTTT CSVRTSGSIAGELFF
- - TRBJ2-5 TRBV7-9 TGTGCCAGCAGCTCCGGGGGCCGTGACCAAGAGACCCAGTACTTC CASSSGGRDQETQYF
- - TRBJ2-3 TRBV2 TGTGCCAGCCGGCTGTCGGATACGCAGTATTTT CASRLSDTQYF
- - TRBJ2-2 TRBV20-1 TGCAGTGCTGGTGACACCGGGGAGCTGTTTTTT CSAGDTGELFF
- TRBD1 TRBJ2-1 TRBV7-7 TGTGCTAGCAGCTTAGACGGGACAGGGCATGAGCAGTTCTTC CASSLDGTGHEQFF
- - TRBJ1-2 TRBV20-1 TGCAGTGCTAGAGATTTGGGGGGCTGGGGCTACACCTTC CSARDLGGWGYTF
- - TRBJ2-3 TRBV7-3 TGTGCCAGCAGCTTAGCGAGCAGGGGCCCGGATACGCAGTATTTT CASSLASRGPDTQYF
- - TRBJ2-2 TRBV19 TGTGCCAGTAGTATATCCGTCACCGGGGAGCTGTTTTTT CASSISVTGELFF